These T cell receptor beta chains were read from a single sample in a study of cytomegalovirus exposure and HLA in healthy donors. Sequencing used immunoSEQ multiplex PCR; TCRdb keeps in-frame clones, though not all of them. The data contain 110,000 or so clones, approximately 86% of them singletons. Sequencing used PBMCs. Receptor source: a man aged 18 to 29 in good health and CMV-seropositive. Both conserved end residues are part of each CDR3.

V	J	CDR3
TRBV11-2	TRBJ1-6	CASSQTESFSPLHF
TRBV5-6	TRBJ1-4	CASSLRIGADMEKLFF
TRBV7-9	TRBJ1-3	CASSWDTLSGNTIYF
TRBV2	TRBJ2-6	CASTGGANVLTF
TRBV30	TRBJ1-2	CAWTGQGGNYGYTF
TRBV28	TRBJ2-3	CASRRQGASTDTQYF
TRBV9	TRBJ1-4	CASSVGTGKSEKLFF
TRBV5-1	TRBJ2-1	CASRYRTGYNEQFF
TRBV7-9	TRBJ2-7	CASSLAWQGPYEQYF
TRBV7-9	TRBJ1-6	CASSGRQGGFGSPLHF
TRBV5-1	TRBJ2-3	CASSSGETDTQYF
TRBV5-8	TRBJ1-4	CAGQGNWNEKLFF
TRBV7-9	TRBJ2-1	CASSLGGWYEQFF
TRBV9	TRBJ2-5	CASSPAPGTGGAKTQYF
TRBV19	TRBJ2-1	CASSTTGSYNEQFF
TRBV19	TRBJ2-3	CASTPPEGAGTDTQYF
TRBV7-8	TRBJ2-5	CASSSSRLARYQETQYF
TRBV18	TRBJ1-6	CASSTGQPTNSPLHF
TRBV28	TRBJ1-5	CASSSVVRGSNQPQHF
TRBV4-2	TRBJ2-7	CASSQVSRITQSYEQYF
TRBV4-1	TRBJ2-3	CASSQASGVLPDTQYF
TRBV6-5	TRBJ2-1	CASSFDRGRYNEQFF
TRBV11-2	TRBJ1-2	CASSTDRSYGYTF
TRBV5-1	TRBJ1-2	CASSLEGQGYGYTF
TRBV27	TRBJ2-7	CASRPTGGGYEQYF
TRBV18	TRBJ1-2	CASSPLEANYGYTF
TRBV5-1	TRBJ1-6	CASSRTGANSPLHF
TRBV5-1	TRBJ2-2	CASSAGTANGELFF
TRBV28	TRBJ2-7	CASSLFREGIYEQYF
TRBV25-1	TRBJ1-4	CASSEYGGRNEKLFF
TRBV5-1	TRBJ1-1	CASSPPGGGSEAFF